This T cell receptor (beta chain) was profiled in a study of T cells after yellow fever vaccination. General study results and limits: Boosting was followed by the reappearance of most primary-vaccination clones (96% CD4, about 90% CD8). There was a small share of clonotypes that showed up in both the CD4 and CD8 compartments. Weaker, the secondary response peaked sooner, at day 5 versus 15.

Ten or more counts support this clonotype. What it recognizes is unknown. A 5'RACE template-switching step, the method used to make TCR cDNA, added a universal primer site and UMIs. One entry per CDR3 protein results from TCRdb running MiXCR on the 5' RACE reads. The table records 250,000 or so distinct CDR3 sequences, approximately 3.8% of them present only once. J gave up 11 bases and V 0 bases, and 10 bases lay outside the gene matches. This CDR3 is built from 16 residues. In germline, CDR1 is MNHEY, CDR2 SVGAGI. The source was PBMCs, collected 15 days after the yellow fever booster vaccination. The receptor was isolated from a man aged 18-30 years who received the YFV17D yellow fever vaccine. V gene TRBV6-5 combines with J gene TRBJ1-4; 9 bases are a match to TRBD1. The CDR3 reads CASSYSGRDRAWKLFF. The CDR3 nucleotides are TGTGCCAGCAGTTACTCCGGGCGGGACAGGGCGTGGAAACTGTTTTTT.